This T cell receptor (beta chain) was captured by sequencing in a study of CD39 and CD103 CD8 tumor-infiltrating T cells (dated by TCRdb to 2016 to 2019). Turning to the overall study: The repertoire comparisons shown came from four patients: one with an HPV-positive HNSCC, one with an HPV-negative HNSCC, one with ovarian cancer and one with melanoma. Repertoires of CD8 TIL subsets defined by CD103 and CD39 were compared with peripheral memory CD8 T cells by TCRbeta CDR3 deep sequencing. On the study overall, not on this receptor specifically: Compared with DN and SP CD8 TILs and with blood memory CD8 T cells, DP CD8 TILs appeared more oligoclonal, with the top 30 clonotypes covering about 55-90%. DP TIL clonotypes were rarely detected in blood or uninvolved lymph node, whereas DN TIL clonotypes were found to largely overlap with peripheral memory CD8 repertoires.

For each subset, genomic DNA was extracted from roughly 10,000 to 100,000 sorted cells using the DNeasy Blood and Tissue Kit. The TCRbeta V-J or V-D-J regions were sequenced and mapped through the immunoSEQ service, and coverage above 10x per sample was achieved. Per the source publication's procedure: Analysis was limited to productive rearrangements exported from the immunoSEQ Analyzer platform, and clonality was evaluated on the 500 most abundant clones. Repertoire overlap between populations was quantified with the Morisita-Horn similarity index and the Jaccard index. Morisita-Horn similarity between CD8 T-cell subset TCR repertoires was measured in about 6 cancer patients. Held by TCRdb, this immuneACCESS table contains in-frame sequences only and omits some clones. Under half of the omission traces to an unresolved V gene where checked; the cause of the rest is unknown. D and trimming come from the DNA, and the V and J calls and clone size come from that table. For this sample the table gives approximately 1,200 clones, of which around 74% were detected only once. The ten largest clones take up 25% to 30% of the sample.

At the time of sample collection the patients were not on therapy, although prior treatments varied from chemotherapy, radiotherapy, surgery and immunotherapy to no treatment. After thawing, cells were enriched for T lymphocytes using a negative-selection kit, with EpCAM beads added for tumor-infiltrating lymphocytes. For the CD8 TIL subsets, CD3+CD4-CD8+CD45RA- cells were FACS-sorted and divided into DN, SP and DP based on their expression of CD39 and CD103. Tumor specimens were minced, digested for 1 h with hyaluronidase, collagenase and DNase, filtered, enriched by Ficoll and cryopreserved. On a FACSAria II, each population was sorted to more than 97% purity, and the resulting cell pellets were frozen for TCR sequencing with no culture step. Notes on this clone: No cognate antigen has been identified for it. No base quality information exists; no much larger clone differs at one position.

V lost 5 bases and J lost 7 bases; the stretch between them is 21 bases long. From the cysteine through the phenylalanine, the CDR3 covers 16 amino acids. Only the CDR3 portion is preserved as DNA: 48 bases, with reading frame beginning at the first base. CDR1 is given as MGHRA and CDR2 as YSYEKL, both from the germline V gene. The chain uses TRBV4-1 and TRBJ2-1; 6 matching bases give a weak D call of TRBD2. This clonotype was sampled from a human donor with ovarian cancer. Sample: CD39- CD103- CD8+ T cells sorted from the tumor. The sample's cell subset or site label, in plain terms: CD103-CD39- double-negative CD45RA- CD8 T cells. The CDR3: CASSYGGWGVTNEQFF. The DNA is as follows: TGCGCCAGCAGCTATGGCGGTTGGGGGGTGACAAATGAGCAGTTCTTC.